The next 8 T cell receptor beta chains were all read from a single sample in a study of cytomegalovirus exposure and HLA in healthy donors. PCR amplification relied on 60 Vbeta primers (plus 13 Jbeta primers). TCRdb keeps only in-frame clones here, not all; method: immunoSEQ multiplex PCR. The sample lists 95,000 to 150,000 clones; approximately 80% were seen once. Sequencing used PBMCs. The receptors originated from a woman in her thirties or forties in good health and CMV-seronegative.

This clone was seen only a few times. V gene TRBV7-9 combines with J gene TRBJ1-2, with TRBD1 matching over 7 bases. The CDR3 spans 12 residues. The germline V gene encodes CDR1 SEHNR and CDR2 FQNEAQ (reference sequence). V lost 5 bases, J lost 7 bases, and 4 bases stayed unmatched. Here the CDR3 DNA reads TGTGCCAGCAGCAACAGGGGAGCTGGCTACACCTTC. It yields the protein CASSNRGAGYTF.

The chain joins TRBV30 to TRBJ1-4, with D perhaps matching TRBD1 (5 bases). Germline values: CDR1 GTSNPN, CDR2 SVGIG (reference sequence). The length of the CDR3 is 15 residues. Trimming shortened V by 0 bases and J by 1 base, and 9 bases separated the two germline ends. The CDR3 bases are TGTGCCTGGAGTGTAAGGGGAGGAACTAATGAAAAACTGTTTTTT. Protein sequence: CAWSVRGGTNEKLFF.

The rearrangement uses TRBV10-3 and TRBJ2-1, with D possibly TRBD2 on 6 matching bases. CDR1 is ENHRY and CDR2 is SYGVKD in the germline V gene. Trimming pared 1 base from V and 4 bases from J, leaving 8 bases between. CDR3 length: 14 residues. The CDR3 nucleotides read TGTGCCATCAGTGAGTTTAGCGGATACAATGAGCAGTTCTTC. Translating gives CAISEFSGYNEQFF.

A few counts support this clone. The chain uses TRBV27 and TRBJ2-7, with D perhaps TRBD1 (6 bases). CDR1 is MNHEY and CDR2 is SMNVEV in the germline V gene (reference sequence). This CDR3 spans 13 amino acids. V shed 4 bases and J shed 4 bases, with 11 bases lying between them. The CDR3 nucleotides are TGTGCCAGCAGTTGGGACAACGGATACGAGCAGTACTTC. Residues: CASSWDNGYEQYF.

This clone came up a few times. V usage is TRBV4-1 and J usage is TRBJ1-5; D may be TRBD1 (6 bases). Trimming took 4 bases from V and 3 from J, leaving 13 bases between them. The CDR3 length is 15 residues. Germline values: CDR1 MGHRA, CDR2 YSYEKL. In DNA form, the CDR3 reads TGCGCCAGCAGCCCAGGGGTAGGGAACAATCAGCCCCAGCATTTT. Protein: CASSPGVGNNQPQHF.

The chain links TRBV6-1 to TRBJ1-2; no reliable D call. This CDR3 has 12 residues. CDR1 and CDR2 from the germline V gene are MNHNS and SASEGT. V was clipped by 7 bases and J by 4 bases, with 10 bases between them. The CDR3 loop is CASTPGGYGYTF. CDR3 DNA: TGTGCCAGCACCCCCGGCGGCTATGGCTACACCTTC.

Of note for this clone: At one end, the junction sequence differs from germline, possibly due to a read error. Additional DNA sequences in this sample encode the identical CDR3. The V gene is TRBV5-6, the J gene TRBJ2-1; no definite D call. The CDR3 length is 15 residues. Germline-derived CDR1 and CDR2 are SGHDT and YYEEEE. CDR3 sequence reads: CASSLIPLATNEQFF. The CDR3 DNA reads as TGCGCCAGCAGCTTGATTCCATTAGCAACCAATGAGCAGTTCTTC.

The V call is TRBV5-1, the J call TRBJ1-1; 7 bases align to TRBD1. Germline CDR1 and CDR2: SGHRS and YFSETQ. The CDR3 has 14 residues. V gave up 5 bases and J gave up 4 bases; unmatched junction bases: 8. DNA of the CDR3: TGCGCCAGCAGGGTGGTAGGGGGCGGCACTGAAGCTTTCTTT. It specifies CASRVVGGGTEAFF.